This T cell receptor beta chain derives from a study of blood T cells in healthy people across ages. Study-wide results and limits: Naive T cell percentage strongly correlated with TCR beta diversity. Long-lived donors had more naive CD4+ cells and higher diversity than aged donors.

Sample-barcoded 5' priming and a J-beta primer mix drove a second PCR of about 6 to 12 cycles. TCRdb re-analysed the 5' RACE reads in MiXCR, keeping a single row per CDR3 protein. In the table there are roughly 1.7 million distinct CDR3 sequences, about 31% of which are singletons. This clonotype has more than one count but fewer than ten. As yet, its antigen is unknown. V lost 4 bases and J 3 bases, leaving 17 bases between the germline ends. CDR1 is SEHNR and CDR2 is FQNEAQ in the germline V gene (reference sequence). This CDR3 is 16 amino acids long. This rearrangement joins TRBV7-9 to TRBJ2-3; the D gene is possibly TRBD2 (5 bases). Sequenced: blood. The receptor comes from a woman in her thirties in good health. The CDR3 loop is CASSWPMASGTDTQYF. The CDR3 region has the DNA TGTGCCAGCAGCTGGCCGATGGCGTCGGGAACAGATACGCAGTATTTT.